This T cell receptor (beta chain) originates from a study of OX40 agonist ivuxolimab in advanced cancers. Study details: Antecedent anti-PD-1, anti-PD-L1 or anti-CTLA-4 therapy was permissible, with about 39% having received some. Of the patients, three showed partial responses, one with hepatocellular carcinoma and two with cutaneous melanoma. Study outcomes and limitations: Relative to CD4+ cells, CD8+ T cells on average had more expanded clones.

Samples of blood were obtained at baseline, on cycle 4 day 1, and on cycle 7 day 1. With respect to this clone: What it binds is not known.

The CDR3 spans 14 residues. Per the germline V gene, CDR1 is MNHEY and CDR2 is SVGAGI. Trimming cost V 6 bases and J 2 bases; bases outside gene matches: 6. Libraries were prepared by immunoSEQ multiplex PCR; TCRdb keeps only in-frame clonotypes and omits some of them. The repertoire holds about 25,000 clones, with just over 85% as singletons. The receptor was derived from an adult with an advanced solid tumor such as melanoma, head and neck, liver or kidney cancer. The chain carries TRBV6-5 and TRBJ2-7; TRBD2 agrees at 8 bases. The starting material was CD4+ or CD8+ T cells sorted from blood, obtained in a trial of the OX40 agonist ivuxolimab. CDR3 in amino acids: CASREGLVPYEQYF. The DNA for the CDR3 is TGTGCCAGCAGGGAGGGACTAGTTCCCTACGAGCAGTACTTC.